The rows below give T cell receptor beta chains drawn from one sample of a study of lymphopenia after photon versus proton radiotherapy. TCRdb's copy holds only in-frame clones and misses some; the assay was immunoSEQ multiplex PCR. The data contain around 70,000 clones, around 92% of them singletons. Sequenced material: peripheral blood, taken from a patient treated with photon-based radiotherapy. Source of these receptors: a woman aged 40 to 50 with cholangiocarcinoma. Each CDR3 is given with its conserved first and last residue. A D gene is named only where the DNA matches it firmly. Rows may omit the clone size; those that give it use once, few, many or a size class.

cdr3_nt | cdr3_aa | clone_size | j_call | v_call | d_call
TGTGCCAGTAGTATAGATGCAGGGGACGAGCAGTACTTC | CASSIDAGDEQYF | NA | TRBJ2-7 | TRBV19 | NA
TGTGCCAGCAGCCACGGACTAGCGGGGGGGCCAGATACGCAGTATTTT | CASSHGLAGGPDTQYF | once | TRBJ2-3 | TRBV11-3 | TRBD2
TGTGCCAGCATCGGACTAGGCTCTTACGAGCAGTACTTC | CASIGLGSYEQYF | NA | TRBJ2-7 | TRBV6-5 | TRBD2
TGTGCCTGGAGTGGAATAGCGGGGGGCTACGAGCAGTACTTC | CAWSGIAGGYEQYF | NA | TRBJ2-7 | TRBV30 | TRBD2
TGTGCCAGCAGTTCCGAACAAGCTTTCTTT | CASSSEQAFF | NA | TRBJ1-1 | TRBV28 | NA
TGTGCCAGCAGAGGGGACAGGGAAAACTATGGCTACACCTTC | CASRGDRENYGYTF | NA | TRBJ1-2 | TRBV2 | TRBD1
TGTGCCGGACGGACTCAGGGGAAGGGTGGCTACACCTTC | CAGRTQGKGGYTF | few | TRBJ1-2 | TRBV19 | NA
TGTGCCAGCAGTTACCAGGGCGAAGCGACGGGATCCGAGCAGTACTTC | CASSYQGEATGSEQYF | NA | TRBJ2-7 | TRBV6-5 | NA
TGTGCCAGCAGCTTCGAGACTTTCGGAACTGAAGCTTTCTTT | CASSFETFGTEAFF | NA | TRBJ1-1 | TRBV7-3 | NA
TGCGCCAGCAGCTTGTTGGGGGGACTAGCCTACGAGCAGTACTTC | CASSLLGGLAYEQYF | NA | TRBJ2-7 | TRBV5-1 | TRBD2
TGTGCCAGCAGCTTTGGGGGCAACTATAATTCACCCCTCCACTTT | CASSFGGNYNSPLHF | NA | TRBJ1-6 | TRBV5-4 | NA
TGTGCCAGCAGTTTATCGACTCCAACCGGGACAGGGAGGGCTGGGGCCAACGTCCTGACTTTC | CASSLSTPTGTGRAGANVLTF | NA | TRBJ2-6 | TRBV28 | TRBD1
TGTGCCAGCAGTCTGACCGGGTTGCGGGGCTCTGGAAACACCATATATTTT | CASSLTGLRGSGNTIYF | once | TRBJ1-3 | TRBV27 | NA
TGTGCCTTTGCGTGGGGACAGGGTAAAGGCTACACCTTC | CAFAWGQGKGYTF | NA | TRBJ1-2 | TRBV30 | TRBD1
TGTGCCTGGAGTGCTACCGGGACAGGGTATGCTTTCTTT | CAWSATGTGYAFF | NA | TRBJ1-1 | TRBV30 | TRBD1
TGTGCCAGCAGCCCCAGGGGTTGGACTGAAGCTTTCTTT | CASSPRGWTEAFF | NA | TRBJ1-1 | TRBV27 | NA
TGTGCCAGCTTGACCGAGACAGGTAGGTATGGCTACACCTTC | CASLTETGRYGYTF | NA | TRBJ1-2 | TRBV21-1 | NA
TGCGCCAGCAGTGAGGAGGGCGGGGGGGGAACTAGCACAGATACGCAGTATTTT | CASSEEGGGGTSTDTQYF | NA | TRBJ2-3 | TRBV10-1 | TRBD2
TGTGCCAGCAGTGAAGGTAACCCCAACCGGGACAGGGGGTCTGGGGCCAACGTCCTGACTTTC | CASSEGNPNRDRGSGANVLTF | NA | TRBJ2-6 | TRBV6-1 | TRBD1
TGTGCCAGCAGTGTAGGGGATAGTAATTCACCCCTCCACTTT | CASSVGDSNSPLHF | NA | TRBJ1-6 | TRBV6-4 | NA
TGTGCCAGCACAACAGGAAACACCATATATTTT | CASTTGNTIYF | few | TRBJ1-3 | TRBV28 | NA
TGTGCCAGCAGTGTCTGGACAGGGAAGCGAGATACGCAGTATTTT | CASSVWTGKRDTQYF | NA | TRBJ2-3 | TRBV28 | TRBD1
TGTGCCAGTAGTACCCGGACTAGCGGGAGGGGTTACAATGAGCAGTTCTTC | CASSTRTSGRGYNEQFF | NA | TRBJ2-1 | TRBV19 | TRBD2
TGTGCCAGCAGTTTCGGACGTCTGAACACTGAAGCTTTCTTT | CASSFGRLNTEAFF | NA | TRBJ1-1 | TRBV6-5 | NA
TGCAGCGGCGGACAGGGGCTCTACGAGCAGTACTTC | CSGGQGLYEQYF | NA | TRBJ2-7 | TRBV29-1 | TRBD1
TGTGCCAGCAGCTCCAATCAGGGAGGCACTGAAGCTTTCTTT | CASSSNQGGTEAFF | NA | TRBJ1-1 | TRBV7-9 | NA
TGTGCCATCAGTACACCAGGGGGCGGCTACAATGAGCAGTTCTTC | CAISTPGGGYNEQFF | NA | TRBJ2-1 | TRBV10-3 | TRBD1
TGTGCCAGCAGTGGCGATATCGGGTCGTATGGGCCCCAGCATTTT | CASSGDIGSYGPQHF | NA | TRBJ1-5 | TRBV28 | NA
TGTGCCAGCAGCGTAAGGATAACGAACACCGGGGAGCTGTTTTTT | CASSVRITNTGELFF | NA | TRBJ2-2 | TRBV9 | NA
TGTGCCAGCAGTGCCTTGACAGGGGCTCGAAGTCAGCCCCAGCATTTT | CASSALTGARSQPQHF | once | TRBJ1-5 | TRBV27 | TRBD1
TGTGCCAGTACCGTGGAGGGTAGAGGATCACCCCTCCACTTT | CASTVEGRGSPLHF | NA | TRBJ1-6 | TRBV19 | NA
TGCGCCAGCAGCTTGTCGACGAAGAACACCGGGGAGCTGTTTTTT | CASSLSTKNTGELFF | NA | TRBJ2-2 | TRBV5-1 | NA
TGTGCCAGCAGGGACAGGGAGGAAAGCTACACCTTC | CASRDREESYTF | once | TRBJ1-2 | TRBV2 | TRBD1
TGCGCCAGCAGCTTGGCAGGGGTTGCCTCTGGAAACACCATATATTTT | CASSLAGVASGNTIYF | NA | TRBJ1-3 | TRBV5-1 | NA
TGTGCCACCGAAACAGGGAGGAGTCCCGAAGCTTTCTTT | CATETGRSPEAFF | NA | TRBJ1-1 | TRBV10-3 | NA
TGCGCCAGCAGCCAAGAGGGTAGCAATCAGCCCCAGCATTTT | CASSQEGSNQPQHF | NA | TRBJ1-5 | TRBV4-3 | NA
TGCGCCAGCACCAGGGACAGGTCGGTCACTGAAGCTTTCTTT | CASTRDRSVTEAFF | NA | TRBJ1-1 | TRBV5-1 | TRBD1
TGTGCCAGCAGCGTAGGGGACACTGAAGCTTTCTTT | CASSVGDTEAFF | NA | TRBJ1-1 | TRBV9 | NA
TGCGCCAGCAGCCAAGGAGGGGGCGGTGAAAAACTGTTTTTT | CASSQGGGGEKLFF | NA | TRBJ1-4 | TRBV4-1 | TRBD1
TGTGCCAGCGGACCGGGACAGCCTAGAGGTGGCTACACCTTC | CASGPGQPRGGYTF | NA | TRBJ1-2 | TRBV21-1 | NA
TGTGCCAGCAGTTCACTTAGCTCGGATGAGCTGTTTTTT | CASSSLSSDELFF | few | TRBJ2-2 | TRBV28 | NA
TGTGCTAGCAGCCTCTCAGGCGGGAGTATCCCAGATACGCAGTATTTT | CASSLSGGSIPDTQYF | once | TRBJ2-3 | TRBV7-7 | TRBD2
TGTGCCAGCAGCTCGACAGGGGGTTATATGAACACTGAAGCTTTCTTT | CASSSTGGYMNTEAFF | NA | TRBJ1-1 | TRBV7-2 | TRBD1
TGTGCCAGCAGCTTCGGGACAGGGAGAAACACCGGGGAGCTGTTTTTT | CASSFGTGRNTGELFF | NA | TRBJ2-2 | TRBV7-9 | TRBD1
TGTGCCATCAGTGACCCACGCAACTACAATGAGCAGTTCTTC | CAISDPRNYNEQFF | NA | TRBJ2-1 | TRBV10-3 | NA
TGTGCCAGCAGCCCCAAAGACAGATACTATGGCTACACCTTC | CASSPKDRYYGYTF | NA | TRBJ1-2 | TRBV6-5 | NA
TGCGCCAGCAGCCTAAAAACGGACAGGGTTAAGAACACTGAAGCTTTCTTT | CASSLKTDRVKNTEAFF | NA | TRBJ1-1 | TRBV5-1 | TRBD1
TGTGCCAGCACTTATACTAGCGGCAGCTCCTACGAGCAGTACTTC | CASTYTSGSSYEQYF | few | TRBJ2-7 | TRBV11-2 | TRBD2
TGTGCCTGGAGAGGGGGGACTCCTTTTAATGAGCAGTTCTTC | CAWRGGTPFNEQFF | NA | TRBJ2-1 | TRBV30 | NA
TGCGCCAGCAGCCAAGATCTGGGGGGCTTAGGCTCCTACAATGAGCAGTTCTTC | CASSQDLGGLGSYNEQFF | NA | TRBJ2-1 | TRBV4-3 | NA
TGCGCCAGCAGCCCACTAGCGGGAGCCAACGAGCAGTACTTC | CASSPLAGANEQYF | NA | TRBJ2-7 | TRBV5-1 | TRBD2
TGTGCCAGCAGCTCTCGACAGGGGGGAGCTTTCTTT | CASSSRQGGAFF | NA | TRBJ1-1 | TRBV7-3 | TRBD1
TGTGCCAGCAGCTTGGGAGCGGGGGGGTCCAGAGATACGCAGTATTTT | CASSLGAGGSRDTQYF | NA | TRBJ2-3 | TRBV5-4 | TRBD2
TGTGCCAGCAGTTTGAAACAGTTCTATGGCTACACCTTC | CASSLKQFYGYTF | NA | TRBJ1-2 | TRBV28 | NA
TGTGCCAGCAGTGCAGGGAACACTGAAGCTTTCTTT | CASSAGNTEAFF | NA | TRBJ1-1 | TRBV25-1 | NA
TGCGCCAGCAGCCGGACTAGTCGCACAGATACGCAGTATTTT | CASSRTSRTDTQYF | NA | TRBJ2-3 | TRBV5-1 | TRBD2
TGTGCCAGCAGTGAATTAGCGGGAGTGACGTACAATGAGCAGTTCTTC | CASSELAGVTYNEQFF | once | TRBJ2-1 | TRBV25-1 | TRBD2